The sequence of this T cell receptor (beta chain) was determined in a study of blood T cell repertoires in COVID-19. Overall study context: The cDNA or gDNA used as material had been derived from T cells, B-cell-depleted T cells, or PBMCs.

In the original workflow: Reference gene primer amplification gave estimated nucleated cell counts. Clones were sequenced by immunoSEQ multiplex PCR, and TCRdb holds only the in-frame ones, with some missing. D and trimming come from the DNA, and the V and J calls and clone size come from that table. The repertoire holds about 140,000 clones, with approximately 84% as singletons. With V trimmed by 0 bases and J by 2 bases, 3 bases remained unmatched. The CDR3 has 15 amino acids. Germline loops: CDR1 LGHDT, CDR2 YNNKEL (reference sequence). The rearrangement links TRBV3-1 (or the pseudogene TRBV3-2) to TRBJ2-7; 8 bases line up with TRBD1. The specimen was peripheral blood. The sequence derives from an older woman with acute or convalescent COVID-19. In DNA, the CDR3 is TGTGCCAGCAGCCAAGATTCGGACAGGGCCTACGAGCAGTACTTC. Translating gives CASSQDSDRAYEQYF.